A selection of T cell receptor beta chains follows, all from one sample in a study of regulatory T cells. Produced via immunoSEQ multiplex PCR; TCRdb's table is partial and in-frame only. The sample lists over 25,000 clones, about 94% occurring once. The sequenced sample consisted of conventional CD4+ T cells sorted from blood. These receptors all stem from a child aged 2-15 years with CD3G deficiency. Both conserved end residues are part of each CDR3. Rows give clone size only sometimes, using once, few, many, or a class for an expanded clone.

j_gene | abundance | v_gene | CDR3aa
TRBJ2-7 | . | TRBV28 | CASSSSALGSYEQYF
TRBJ2-2 | . | TRBV10-3 | CATRLTSANTGELFF
TRBJ1-1 | . | TRBV28 | CASSLTGTGPEAFF
TRBJ1-2 | once | TRBV28 | CASRGARAVGYTF
TRBJ1-5 | . | TRBV6-1 | CASSDTKQGRGTQPQHF
TRBJ2-7 | . | TRBV5-1 | CASSLGRDYEQYF
TRBJ2-4 | . | TRBV19 | CASSTQVSGHIQYF
TRBJ2-3 | . | TRBV28 | CASSSSSRDTQYF
TRBJ2-7 | . | TRBV28 | CASSGGPIRVNEQYF
TRBJ1-2 | . | TRBV5-1 | CASKGTGTGGYTF
TRBJ2-1 | . | TRBV28 | CASSLSSLGSYNEQFF
TRBJ2-3 | . | TRBV5-1 | CASSLASGSPAYF